A single sample gave rise to the 25 T cell receptor beta chains below, sequenced in a study of control samples from healthy donors and cancer patients. Here immunoSEQ multiplex PCR was the method, and the copy in TCRdb shows in-frame clones only, minus some. Among 95,000 to 150,000 clones listed, around 89% were seen once. The sample was blood. These receptors all come from a man aged 45-65 years in good health.

This chain joins TRBV6-5 and TRBJ2-7; D is perhaps TRBD1 (6 bases). Deletions cut 4 bases from V and 1 base from J, with 11 bases between. This CDR3 comprises 14 residues. From germline, CDR1 is MNHEY and CDR2 SVGAGI. This chain's CDR3 is CASSSDRLSYEQYF. The CDR3 region has the DNA TGTGCCAGCAGTTCGGACAGACTTTCCTACGAGCAGTACTTC.

The chain recombines TRBV5-6 with TRBJ1-2; 9 bases are a match to TRBD1. The length of the CDR3 is 18 residues. V shed 0 bases and J 4 bases; nucleotides not matched to a gene: 13. CDR1 is SGHDT and CDR2 is YYEEEE in the germline V gene. The CDR3: CASSLASGQGRFIYGYTF. The CDR3 DNA reads TGTGCCAGCAGCTTGGCTTCGGGACAGGGAAGGTTTATCTATGGCTACACCTTC.

The V gene is TRBV25-1, the J gene TRBJ1-6; D may be TRBD1 (5 bases). Germline-derived CDR1 and CDR2 are MGHDK and SYGVNS. This CDR3 has 16 residues. Deletions cut 3 bases from V and 3 bases from J, with 12 bases between. CDR3 amino acids: CASSEATGFYNSPLHF. The DNA for the CDR3 is TGTGCCAGCAGTGAGGCAACAGGCTTCTATAATTCACCCCTCCACTTT.

This clone has just a few counts. This sequence joins TRBV9 and TRBJ1-6; D is possibly TRBD1 (5 bases). This CDR3 spans 15 amino acids. CDR1 and CDR2 (germline): SGDLS, YYNGEE. Trimming shortened V by 0 bases and J by 9 bases, and 13 bases separated the two germline ends. CDR3 DNA: TGTGCCAGCAGCGTAGATGGTCGGGGGAGTTCACCCCTCCACTTT. It codes for CASSVDGRGSSPLHF.

This clone appeared once. This chain joins TRBV18 and TRBJ1-5; D might be TRBD1 (6 bases). The V end was cut by 3 bases, the J end by 6 bases, with 15 bases between. Germline V gives CDR1 KGHSH, CDR2 LQKENI. CDR3 length: 15 amino acids. CDR3 residues: CASSPQGYQIQPQHF. CDR3 DNA sequence: TGTGCCAGCTCACCCCAGGGGTATCAGATTCAGCCCCAGCATTTT.

The chain carries TRBV10-3 and TRBJ1-1; D perhaps matches TRBD1 (5 bases). The CDR3 consists of 13 residues. Looked up from germline, CDR1 is ENHRY and CDR2 is SYGVKD. Trimming took off 6 bases at V and 1 base at J, with 9 bases between the two ends. The CDR3 coding sequence is TGTGCCATCAGCCTCGACAGGAACACTGAAGCTTTCTTT. As protein: CAISLDRNTEAFF.

This chain joins TRBV5-8 and TRBJ1-5, with D maybe TRBD1 (6 bases). Trimming removed 1 base from V and 7 bases from J, with 12 bases in between. Germline CDR1 and CDR2: SGHTS and YDEGEE. The CDR3 is 14 residues long. Here the CDR3 DNA reads TGTGCCAGCAGCTTGCTCCAGGGGAACCAGCCCCAGCATTTT. As protein: CASSLLQGNQPQHF. Full variable domain (remainder filled in from reference TRBV5-8 and TRBJ1-5): EAGVTQSPTHLIKTRGQQATLRCSPISGHTSVYWYQQALGLGLQFLLWYDEGEERNRGNFPPRFSGRQFPNYSSELNVNALELEDSALYLCASSLLQGNQPQHFGDGTRLSIL.

V usage is TRBV5-6 and J usage is TRBJ1-1, with D maybe TRBD1 (5 bases). The CDR3 extends over 15 amino acids. With 0 bases removed from V and 7 bases from J, the gap between germline ends came to 16 bases. The germline gives CDR1 SGHDT, CDR2 YYEEEE. CDR3 bases: TGTGCCAGCAGCTTGGCCTGGGCCAGGGCAAGTGAAGCTTTCTTT. It specifies CASSLAWARASEAFF.

The chain combines TRBV9 with TRBJ2-3, with unresolved D. The V and J ends lost 0 bases and 0 bases respectively, with 14 bases between them. This CDR3 is 17 amino acids long. CDR1 SGDLS and CDR2 YYNGEE come from the germline V gene. CDR3 region: CASSVASPPSSTDTQYF. CDR3 nucleotides: TGTGCCAGCAGCGTAGCCTCCCCGCCCTCTAGCACAGATACGCAGTATTTT.

The CDR3 here is CASSTTGRSEKLFF. CDR3 coding DNA: TGTGCCAGTAGCACAACAGGGAGAAGTGAAAAACTGTTTTTT. The chain employs TRBV19 and TRBJ1-4; tentatively, D is TRBD1 (6 bases). Germline V lookup: CDR1 LNHDA, CDR2 SQIVND (reference sequence). Deletions cut 6 bases from V and 7 bases from J, with 15 bases between. CDR3 length: 14 amino acids.

The chain joins TRBV11-2 to TRBJ1-1; TRBD1 matches 9 bases. Germline-derived CDR1 and CDR2 are SGHAT and FQNNGV. This CDR3 region has 15 residues. The V segment lost 5 bases and the J segment 3 bases; nucleotides outside the gene matches: 7. CDR3 bases: TGTGCCAGCAGCGCATGGGACAGGGAGGACACTGAAGCTTTCTTT. Its translation: CASSAWDREDTEAFF.

V is TRBV7-9 and J is TRBJ1-5, with D unclear. V was shortened by 3 bases and J by 5 bases, with 5 bases between the two germline ends. This CDR3 has 12 amino acids. Germline V gene lookup returns CDR1 SEHNR and CDR2 FQNEAQ (reference sequence). Written as DNA, the CDR3 is TGTGCCAGCAGCTTCGGGGATCAGCCCCAGCATTTT. This codes for CASSFGDQPQHF.

The chain has TRBV18 and TRBJ2-3; 7 bases are shared with TRBD1. Germline CDR1 is KGHSH and CDR2 is LQKENI. The CDR3 runs to 14 residues. Trimming cost V 5 bases and J 5 bases; bases outside gene matches: 7. The CDR3 sequence is CASSRQGEGDTQYF. CDR3 DNA sequence: TGTGCCAGCTCAAGACAGGGCGAGGGAGATACGCAGTATTTT.

The rearrangement uses TRBV11-2 and TRBJ1-2, with D tentatively TRBD1 (5 bases). CDR3 length: 15 residues. The germline CDR1 and CDR2 sequences are SGHAT and FQNNGV. V was clipped by 0 bases and J by 4 bases, with 12 bases between them. This CDR3 reads CASSLDRTPSYGYTF. The CDR3 DNA sequence: TGTGCCAGCAGCTTAGATAGGACACCAAGCTATGGCTACACCTTC. Supplemented by reference TRBV11-2 and TRBJ1-2, the full variable domain reads EAGVAQSPRYKIIEKRQSVAFWCNPISGHATLYWYQQILGQGPKLLIQFQNNGVVDDSQLPKDRFSAERLKGVDSTLKIQPAKLEDSAVYLCASSLDRTPSYGYTFGSGTRLTVV.

The chain is built from TRBV5-5 and TRBJ1-1; 7 bases agree with TRBD1. Germline V CDR1 and CDR2: SGHKS, YYEKEE (reference sequence). V lost 3 bases, J lost 1 base, and 3 bases stayed unmatched. The CDR3 runs to 14 residues. The CDR3 region is CASSYDRENTEAFF. The CDR3 coding sequence is TGTGCCAGCAGCTACGACAGGGAGAACACTGAAGCTTTCTTT. Full variable domain (remainder filled in from reference TRBV5-5 and TRBJ1-1): DAGVTQSPTHLIKTRGQQVTLRCSPISGHKSVSWYQQVLGQGPQFIFQYYEKEERGRGNFPDRFSARQFPNYSSELNVNALLLGDSALYLCASSYDRENTEAFFGQGTRLTVV.

V is TRBV24-1 and J is TRBJ2-1; TRBD1 aligns across 9 bases. V gave up 4 bases and J gave up 0 bases; unmatched junction bases: 0. In germline, CDR1 is KGHDR, CDR2 SFDVKD. The length of the CDR3 is 15 residues. The CDR3 region has the DNA TGTGCCACCAGTGAGGGACAGGGCTCCTACAATGAGCAGTTCTTC. This gives the protein CATSEGQGSYNEQFF.

This chain links TRBV19 with TRBJ2-3, with 7 bases aligning to TRBD2. The germline gives CDR1 LNHDA, CDR2 SQIVND (reference sequence). The CDR3 length is 15 residues. V shed 3 bases and J 2 bases; nucleotides not matched to a gene: 5. The CDR3 nucleotides are TGTGCCAGTAGTATGTGGGGGGGAAACACAGATACGCAGTATTTT. Translation gives CASSMWGGNTDTQYF.

This rearrangement joins TRBV19 to TRBJ2-3; 11 bases map to TRBD2. V lost 5 bases, J lost 1 base, and 5 bases stayed unmatched. Germline CDR1 reads LNHDA; CDR2 reads SQIVND (reference sequence). This CDR3 has 16 residues. The CDR3 sequence: CASSLSGGAGTDTQYF. The CDR3 DNA sequence: TGTGCCAGTAGTCTTAGCGGGGGGGCCGGCACAGATACGCAGTATTTT.

This chain links TRBV7-2 with TRBJ1-5; D is unclear. Trimming left V 2 bases short and J 3 bases short, with 11 bases between. Germline CDR1 and CDR2: SGHTA and FQGNSA. This CDR3 comprises 15 residues. The CDR3 region is CASSLTSGYNQPQHF. The CDR3 DNA follows: TGTGCCAGCAGCTTAACGTCCGGATACAATCAGCCCCAGCATTTT.

J is TRBJ1-1 and V is TRBV7-8; 7 bases match TRBD1. CDR3 length: 17 amino acids. V was pared by 5 bases and J by 0 bases, with 12 bases of the junction left unmatched. Germline V CDR1 and CDR2: SGHVS, FQNEAQ. CDR3 DNA: TGTGCCAGCAGCAAGCTAAACAGGGGAGTTTTGAACACTGAAGCTTTCTTT. This gives the protein CASSKLNRGVLNTEAFF.

The genes are TRBV25-1 and TRBJ1-1; D ambiguous. This CDR3 has 15 residues. The V gene lost 2 bases and the J gene lost 1 base, with 11 bases spanning the gap. Per germline, CDR1 MGHDK and CDR2 SYGVNS. CDR3 sequence (DNA): TGTGCCAGCAGTGAACTTGACACCGAGAACACTGAAGCTTTCTTT. Its protein is CASSELDTENTEAFF.

The V and J genes are TRBV27 and TRBJ1-2; TRBD1 might be the D (5 bases). CDR3 length: 15 amino acids. Trimming removed 1 base at V and 5 bases at J, with 14 bases between. CDR1 is MNHEY and CDR2 is SMNVEV in the germline V gene (reference sequence). The DNA for the CDR3 is TGTGCCAGCAGTTTATTTCCCTCCTCAGGGTATGGCTACACCTTC. This encodes CASSLFPSSGYGYTF.

V usage is TRBV15 and J usage is TRBJ1-4, with D hard to call. CDR3 length: 13 residues. Germline V gene lookup returns CDR1 LNHNV and CDR2 YYDKDF (reference sequence). V lost 1 base and J lost 5, with 5 bases in between. As DNA, the CDR3 is TGTGCCACCAGCAGAGGGGCCAATGAAAAACTGTTTTTT. Translated, it gives CATSRGANEKLFF.

The CDR3 sequence: CAIRPRTSGEETQYF. In DNA, the CDR3 is TGTGCCATCAGGCCTCGGACTAGCGGGGAAGAGACCCAGTACTTC. The V and J genes are TRBV10-3 and TRBJ2-5; 12 nucleotides line up with TRBD2. Germline-derived CDR1 and CDR2 are ENHRY and SYGVKD. The ends lost 6 bases at V and 3 bases at J; junction bases unmatched: 5. This CDR3 has 15 residues.

The chain carries TRBV5-6 and TRBJ2-5; D is tentatively TRBD1 or TRBD2 (5 bases each). The CDR3 covers 11 residues. The V and J ends lost 3 bases and 6 bases respectively, with 6 bases between them. Germline-derived CDR1 and CDR2 are SGHDT and YYEEEE. The CDR3 DNA reads as TGTGCCAGCAGCTCGGGACAGACCCAGTACTTC. Translating it yields CASSSGQTQYF.